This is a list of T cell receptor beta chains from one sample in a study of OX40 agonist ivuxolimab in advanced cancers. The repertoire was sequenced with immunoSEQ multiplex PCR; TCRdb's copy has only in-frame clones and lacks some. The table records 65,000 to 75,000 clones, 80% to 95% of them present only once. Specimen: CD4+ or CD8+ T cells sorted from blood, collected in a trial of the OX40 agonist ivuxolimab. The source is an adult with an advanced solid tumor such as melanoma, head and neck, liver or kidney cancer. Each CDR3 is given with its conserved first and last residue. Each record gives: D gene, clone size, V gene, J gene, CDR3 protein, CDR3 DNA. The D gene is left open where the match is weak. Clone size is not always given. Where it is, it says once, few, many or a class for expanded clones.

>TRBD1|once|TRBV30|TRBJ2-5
CAWAPGTGAQYF
TGTGCCTGGGCTCCGGGGACAGGGGCCCAGTACTTC
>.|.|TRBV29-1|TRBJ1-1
CSVDGGDTEAFF
TGCAGCGTTGATGGGGGGGACACTGAAGCTTTCTTT
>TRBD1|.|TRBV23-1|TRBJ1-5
CASSQQPGQLGDQPQHF
TGCGCCAGCAGTCAACAACCGGGACAGTTGGGAGATCAGCCCCAGCATTTT
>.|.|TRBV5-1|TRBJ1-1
CASSLRQNTEAFF
TGCGCCAGCAGCTTGAGGCAGAACACTGAAGCTTTCTTT
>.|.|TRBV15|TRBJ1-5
CATSSQEYQPQHF
TGTGCCACCAGCTCACAGGAATATCAGCCCCAGCATTTT
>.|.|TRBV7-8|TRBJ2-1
CASSLNRVGTGGEGNEQFF
TGTGCCAGCAGCCTAAATCGGGTCGGAACGGGGGGCGAGGGTAATGAGCAGTTCTTC
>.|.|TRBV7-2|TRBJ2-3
CASKSSGDTQYF
TGTGCCAGCAAATCATCGGGGGATACGCAGTATTTT
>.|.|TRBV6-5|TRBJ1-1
CASSEPSTNTEAFF
TGTGCCAGCAGTGAACCGTCAACCAACACTGAAGCTTTCTTT
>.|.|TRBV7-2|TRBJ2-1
CASSWRGNEQFF
TGTGCCAGCAGCTGGAGAGGCAATGAGCAGTTCTTC
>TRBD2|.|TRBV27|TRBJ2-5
CASSYGPPGLAGGLETQYF
TGTGCCAGCAGTTATGGGCCCCCGGGACTAGCGGGAGGGCTGGAGACCCAGTACTTC
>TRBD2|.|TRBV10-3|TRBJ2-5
CAISPGLAGALQETQYF
TGTGCCATCAGTCCGGGACTAGCGGGAGCCCTCCAAGAGACCCAGTACTTC
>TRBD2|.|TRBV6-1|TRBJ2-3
CASSELPSGSIPSTDTQYF
TGTGCCAGCAGTGAGCTCCCTAGCGGGAGTATCCCTAGCACAGATACGCAGTATTTT
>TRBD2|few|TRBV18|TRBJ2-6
CASSPGSLLAGAGANVLTF
TGTGCCAGCTCACCCGGGTCTCTGCTAGCGGGAGCTGGGGCCAACGTCCTGACTTTC
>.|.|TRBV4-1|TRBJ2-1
CASSQEAAPEQFF
TGCGCCAGCAGCCAAGAAGCAGCTCCCGAGCAGTTCTTC
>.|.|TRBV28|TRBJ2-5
CASTLPGSVGTQYF
TGTGCCAGCACCCTTCCCGGGTCAGTCGGGACCCAGTACTTC
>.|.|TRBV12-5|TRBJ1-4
CASGLGRDNEKLFF
TGTGCTAGTGGCCTAGGTCGGGATAATGAAAAACTGTTTTTT